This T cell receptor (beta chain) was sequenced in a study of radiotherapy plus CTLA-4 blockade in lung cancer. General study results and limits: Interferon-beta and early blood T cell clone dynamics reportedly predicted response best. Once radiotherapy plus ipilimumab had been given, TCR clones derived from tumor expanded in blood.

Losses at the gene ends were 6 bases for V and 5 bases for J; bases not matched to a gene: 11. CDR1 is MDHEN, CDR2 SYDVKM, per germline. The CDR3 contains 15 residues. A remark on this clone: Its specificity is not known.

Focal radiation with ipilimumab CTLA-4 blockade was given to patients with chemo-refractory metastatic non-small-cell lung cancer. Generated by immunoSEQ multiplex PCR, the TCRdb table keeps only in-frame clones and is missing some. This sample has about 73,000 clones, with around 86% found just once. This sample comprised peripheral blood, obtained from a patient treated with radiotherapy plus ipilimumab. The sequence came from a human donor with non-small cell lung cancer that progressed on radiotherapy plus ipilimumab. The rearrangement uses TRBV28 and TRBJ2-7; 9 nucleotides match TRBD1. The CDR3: CASRSTGQGENEQYF. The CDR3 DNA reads TGTGCCAGCAGAAGTACGGGACAGGGTGAAAACGAGCAGTACTTC. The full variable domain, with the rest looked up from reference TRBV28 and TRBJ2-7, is DVKVTQSSRYLVKRTGEKVFLECVQDMDHENMFWYRQDPGLGLRLIYFSYDVKMKEKGDIPEGYSVSREKKERFSLILESASTNQTSMYLCASRSTGQGENEQYFGPGTRLTVT.